These 4 T cell receptor beta chains share one sample of origin, sequenced in a study of OX40 agonist ivuxolimab in advanced cancers. The method was immunoSEQ multiplex PCR; TCRdb's version includes in-frame clones alone and lacks a portion of them. The sample shows around 50,000 clones, more than 75% of them seen only once. Sequenced here: CD4+ or CD8+ T cells sorted from blood, sampled in a trial of the OX40 agonist ivuxolimab. These receptors were taken from an adult with an advanced solid tumor such as melanoma, head and neck, liver or kidney cancer.

The chain couples TRBV7-9 to TRBJ2-5; 7 positions agree with TRBD1. V shed 1 base and J 2 bases; nucleotides not matched to a gene: 4. The V gene's germline CDR1 is SEHNR and CDR2 FQNEAQ (reference sequence). This CDR3 spans 15 amino acids. The CDR3 here is CASSLGTGYQETQYF. CDR3 DNA sequence: TGTGCCAGCAGCTTAGGGACAGGCTATCAAGAGACCCAGTACTTC.

The CDR3 protein is CASSLLGTEAFF. CDR3 bases: TGTGCCAGCAGCTTACTAGGGACTGAAGCTTTCTTT. The genes are TRBV7-9 and TRBJ1-1; no clear D. The CDR3 runs 12 residues. The ends were cut back, 2 bases at V and 5 bases at J, with 6 bases in the middle. CDR1 and CDR2 (germline): SEHNR, FQNEAQ (reference sequence).

The J gene is TRBJ2-7, the V gene TRBV6-5; D is undetermined. Germline V CDR1 and CDR2: MNHEY, SVGAGI. V was trimmed by 2 bases and J by 3 bases, leaving 14 bases between them. The CDR3 runs 15 residues. The CDR3: CASSYGSPSGYEQYV. CDR3 nucleotide sequence: TGTGCCAGCAGTTACGGGTCTCCATCAGGCTACGAGCAGTACGTC.

This rearrangement joins TRBV19 to TRBJ1-5, with D tentatively TRBD1 (5 bases). The V end lost 0 bases, the J end lost 9 bases, and 15 bases lay between the germline ends. The germline gives CDR1 LNHDA, CDR2 SQIVND (reference sequence). CDR3 length: 15 amino acids. In DNA, the CDR3 is TGTGCCAGTAGTATAGACCAGAGGGGTCGATGGCCCCAGCATTTT. Its protein is CASSIDQRGRWPQHF.